These 27 T cell receptor beta chains were all obtained from the same sample, sequenced in a study of multiple sclerosis patients with progressive multifocal leukoencephalopathy. Assay used: immunoSEQ multiplex PCR; TCRdb lists only in-frame clones, some missing. The table lists about 31,000 clones, around 83% of them singletons. Specified time point: time of PML onset. Material: PBMCs, obtained from a patient treated with natalizumab. These receptors were collected from a woman in her 30s with progressive multifocal leukoencephalopathy.

This chain joins TRBV9 and TRBJ2-1; a weak D match, TRBD1 (5 bases). Germline CDR1 is SGDLS and CDR2 is YYNGEE. The CDR3 length is 14 residues. Trimming stripped 0 bases from V and 9 bases from J, with 13 bases between. The CDR3: CASSVEGLGAEQFF. The CDR3 nucleotides read TGTGCCAGCAGCGTAGAAGGTCTTGGGGCTGAGCAGTTCTTC.

This chain joins TRBV25-1 and TRBJ1-2; D might be TRBD1 (5 bases). CDR3 length: 14 amino acids. Germline CDR1 reads MGHDK; CDR2 reads SYGVNS. With 4 bases removed from V and 6 bases from J, the gap between germline ends came to 15 bases. CDR3 residues: CASSGDPSTHGYTF. The CDR3 DNA reads TGTGCCAGCAGTGGGGACCCCTCTACACATGGCTACACCTTC.

The chain combines TRBV2 with TRBJ2-7; a weak D match, TRBD1 (6 bases). The germline V gene encodes CDR1 SNHLY and CDR2 FYNNEI. V dropped 6 bases and J dropped 3 bases, with 15 bases sitting between them. The CDR3 has 14 residues. CDR3 sequence: CASSAQGPDYEQYF. DNA for the CDR3: TGTGCCAGCAGCGCACAGGGCCCGGACTACGAGCAGTACTTC.

The chain is built from TRBV2 and TRBJ2-1; D is unresolved. V was shortened by 7 bases and J by 5 bases, with 18 bases between the two germline ends. This CDR3 contains 15 residues. Germline V gene lookup returns CDR1 SNHLY and CDR2 FYNNEI. The CDR3 loop is CASTPLGGTDNEQFF. For the CDR3, the DNA is TGTGCCAGCACCCCGCTAGGCGGAACCGACAATGAGCAGTTCTTC.

The genes are TRBV10-3 and TRBJ2-7; tentatively, D is TRBD2 (6 bases). Germline-derived CDR1 and CDR2 are ENHRY and SYGVKD. The V gene lost 6 bases and the J gene lost 4 bases, with 16 bases spanning the gap. The CDR3 extends over 14 amino acids. The CDR3 spells CAISPTSAFYEQYF. The CDR3 nucleotides read TGTGCCATCAGCCCGACTAGTGCGTTTTACGAGCAGTACTTC.

The chain joins TRBV29-1 to TRBJ2-1; TRBD2 might be the D (6 bases). The CDR3 extends over 14 amino acids. The germline CDR1 and CDR2 sequences are SQVTM and ANQGSEA. With 0 bases removed from V and 5 bases from J, the gap between germline ends came to 11 bases. CDR3 nucleotides: TGCAGCGTTGAAGATACGGGACTTCACAATGAGCAGTTCTTC. Its protein is CSVEDTGLHNEQFF.

J is TRBJ1-5 and V is TRBV6-1; D is ambiguous. Between the trimmed V and J ends, which lost 6 bases and 3 bases, there was a span of 9 bases. In germline, CDR1 is MNHNS, CDR2 SASEGT. This CDR3 has 13 residues. CDR3: CASRQENNQPQHF. The CDR3 DNA is TGTGCCAGCAGGCAGGAAAACAATCAGCCCCAGCATTTT.

The chain links TRBV7-9 to TRBJ1-2, with a tentative D call TRBD1 (5 bases). CDR1 is SEHNR and CDR2 is FQNEAQ in the germline V gene (reference sequence). The CDR3 spans 18 residues. V was pared by 2 bases and J by 0 bases, with 19 bases between. CDR3 sequence: CASSLFTVDGATNYGYTF. DNA for the CDR3: TGTGCCAGCAGCTTATTCACGGTGGATGGGGCCACTAACTATGGCTACACCTTC.

J is TRBJ2-2 and V is TRBV19, with D tentatively TRBD1 (6 bases). The germline V and J ends were trimmed by 5 bases and 2 bases, with 12 bases remaining between them. Germline CDR1 and CDR2: LNHDA and SQIVND (reference sequence). This CDR3 region has 15 residues. CDR3 nucleotide sequence: TGTGCCAGTAGTTATAGGGGGTTCAACACCGGGGAGCTGTTTTTT. Translated: CASSYRGFNTGELFF.

The genes are TRBV5-1 and TRBJ1-4; D might be TRBD1 (6 bases). CDR1 is SGHRS and CDR2 is YFSETQ in the germline V gene. The CDR3 totals 15 residues. The V and J ends lost 6 bases and 2 bases respectively, with 14 bases between them. The CDR3 DNA is TGCGCCAGCACCCCTCGGGGGGCGACTAATGAAAAACTGTTTTTT. It translates to CASTPRGATNEKLFF.

The CDR3 here is CAWSKGVQEPQHF. CDR3 coding DNA: TGTGCCTGGAGCAAGGGAGTTCAGGAGCCCCAGCATTTT. The J gene is TRBJ1-5, the V gene TRBV30; no definite D call. The V gene's germline CDR1 is GTSNPN and CDR2 SVGIG (reference sequence). CDR3 length equals 13 residues. Between the trimmed V and J ends, which lost 3 bases and 8 bases, there was a span of 14 bases.

By frequency in the sample, this clone is medium-sized. The chain has TRBV11-3 and TRBJ1-4; D may be TRBD1 (5 bases). Germline assignment: CDR1 SGHNT and CDR2 YENEEA. V dropped 4 bases and J dropped 4 bases, with 19 bases sitting between them. This CDR3 comprises 17 residues. The DNA for the CDR3 is TGTGCCAGCAGCTCCCCATTTCGGGGGACCCATAATGAAAAACTGTTTTTT. It codes for CASSSPFRGTHNEKLFF.

The CDR3 region is CASSLSGGHTGELFF. The CDR3 DNA follows: TGTGCCAGCAGTCTATCGGGGGGCCACACCGGGGAGCTGTTTTTT. The chain employs TRBV28 and TRBJ2-2, with D perhaps matching TRBD2 (7 bases). There are 15 residues in the CDR3. The germline V and J ends were trimmed by 5 bases and 3 bases, with 13 bases remaining between them. CDR1 is MDHEN and CDR2 is SYDVKM in the germline V gene. The variable domain in full, completed from reference TRBV28 and TRBJ2-2, reads DVKVTQSSRYLVKRTGEKVFLECVQDMDHENMFWYRQDPGLGLRLIYFSYDVKMKEKGDIPEGYSVSREKKERFSLILESASTNQTSMYLCASSLSGGHTGELFFGEGSRLTVL.

This clone appeared once. CDR3 loop: CASSPRTSGRAHEQYF. The CDR3 DNA sequence: TGTGCCAGCTCACCGAGGACTAGCGGGAGGGCCCACGAGCAGTACTTC. This chain connects TRBV18 to TRBJ2-7, with 15 positions matching TRBD2. Losses at the gene ends were 3 bases for V and 5 bases for J; bases not matched to a gene: 5. Germline CDR1 KGHSH, CDR2 LQKENI. This CDR3 comprises 16 residues.

The rearrangement links TRBV12-5 to TRBJ2-3; D call uncertain. CDR1 is LGHNT and CDR2 is FRNRAP in the germline V gene. Between the trimmed V and J ends, which lost 6 bases and 0 bases, there was a span of 10 bases. This CDR3 spans 14 amino acids. The CDR3 DNA reads TGTGCTAGTGGCCTGGGTGGGAGCACAGATACGCAGTATTTT. Its protein product is CASGLGGSTDTQYF.

CDR3 residues: CASSLVAGVNEQFF. CDR3 nucleotide sequence: TGCGCCAGCAGCTTGGTAGCGGGAGTTAATGAGCAGTTCTTC. The chain employs TRBV5-1 and TRBJ2-1; 9 bases map to TRBD2. The CDR3 consists of 14 residues. Germline loops: CDR1 SGHRS, CDR2 YFSETQ. V trimming: 0 bases; J trimming: 7 bases; junction bases outside the gene matches: 2.

The rearrangement uses TRBV2 and TRBJ2-7, with D unclear. The ends were cut back, 4 bases at V and 6 bases at J, with 4 bases in the middle. CDR3 size: 10 residues. Germline assignment: CDR1 SNHLY and CDR2 FYNNEI. CDR3 loop: CASSGFEQYF. The CDR3 DNA follows: TGTGCCAGCAGTGGATTCGAGCAGTACTTC.

The rearrangement joins TRBV6-5 to TRBJ2-7; 10 bases are a match to TRBD2. The CDR3 is made up of 13 amino acids. Germline V gene lookup returns CDR1 MNHEY and CDR2 SVGAGI. V was pared by 8 bases and J by 2 bases, with 3 bases of the junction left unmatched. For the CDR3, the DNA is TGTGCCAGCCTAGCGGGGGCCACCTACGAGCAGTACTTC. Encoded protein: CASLAGATYEQYF.

As to this clone: The sample has other DNA sequences that encode this CDR3 too. The chain has TRBV18 and TRBJ2-2; TRBD2 aligns across 8 bases. J gave up 4 bases and V 0 bases, and 4 bases lay outside the gene matches. This CDR3 is built from 16 residues. Germline loops: CDR1 KGHSH, CDR2 LQKENI. Here the CDR3 reads CASSPPGGGTTGELFF. For the CDR3, the DNA is TGTGCCAGCTCACCACCCGGCGGGGGGACCACCGGGGAGCTGTTTTTT.

In this sample, this clone turned up once. This chain links TRBV5-4 with TRBJ1-2; TRBD1 might be the D (6 bases). Looked up from germline, CDR1 is SGHNT and CDR2 is YYREEE (reference sequence). V shed 5 bases and J shed 6 bases, with 20 bases lying between them. The CDR3 spans 15 residues. CDR3 in amino acids: CASRTTLQGTDGYTF. CDR3 DNA: TGTGCCAGCAGAACTACTCTACAGGGCACGGATGGCTACACCTTC. The full variable domain, with the rest looked up from reference TRBV5-4 and TRBJ1-2, is ETGVTQSPTHLIKTRGQQVTLRCSSQSGHNTVSWYQQALGQGPQFIFQYYREEENGRGNFPPRFSGLQFPNYSSELNVNALELDDSALYLCASRTTLQGTDGYTFGSGTRLTVV.

For the CDR3, the DNA is TGCGCCAGCAGCTCTTTCAGCGGGGGGTCCTACAATGAGCAGTTCTTC. This codes for CASSSFSGGSYNEQFF. This chain connects TRBV5-1 to TRBJ2-1, with 9 nucleotides matching TRBD2. Germline values: CDR1 SGHRS, CDR2 YFSETQ. The V segment lost 3 bases and the J segment 1 base; nucleotides outside the gene matches: 5. CDR3 length: 16 residues.

The V gene is TRBV4-1, the J gene TRBJ2-3, with D possibly matching TRBD2 (5 bases). Trimming pared 0 bases from V and 3 bases from J, leaving 7 bases between. The CDR3 contains 14 residues. Germline CDR1 is MGHRA and CDR2 is YSYEKL. The CDR3 loop is CASSQDTGTDTQYF. The CDR3 nucleotides are TGCGCCAGCAGCCAAGATACGGGGACAGATACGCAGTATTTT.

This rearrangement joins TRBV29-1 to TRBJ1-3; 7 nucleotides match TRBD1. The CDR3 consists of 13 residues. The J segment lost 3 bases and the V segment lost 7 bases, leaving 6 bases of the junction unmatched. Germline V gene data show CDR1 as SQVTM and CDR2 as ANQGSEA. The CDR3 reads CSALTGFGNTIYF. The CDR3, as DNA: TGCAGCGCCCTGACAGGGTTTGGAAACACCATATATTTT. The whole variable domain, remainder taken from reference TRBV29-1 and TRBJ1-3, is SAVISQKPSRDICQRGTSLTIQCQVDSQVTMMFWYRQQPGQSLTLIATANQGSEATYESGFVIDKFPISRPNLTFSTLTVSNMSPEDSSIYLCSALTGFGNTIYFGEGSWLTVV.

This chain joins TRBV5-1 and TRBJ2-3; TRBD2 aligns across 14 bases. CDR1 and CDR2 (germline): SGHRS, YFSETQ. This CDR3 region has 15 residues. With 4 bases clipped from V and 3 bases from J, the junction kept 1 base outside the gene matches. CDR3 region: CASSRTSGRTDTQYF. CDR3 DNA sequence: TGCGCCAGCAGCAGGACTAGCGGGAGGACAGATACGCAGTATTTT.

The CDR3 is CSVRDRNTDTQYF. The CDR3 coding sequence is TGCAGCGTTCGGGACAGAAACACAGATACGCAGTATTTT. The V gene is TRBV29-1, the J gene TRBJ2-3, with 7 bases fitting TRBD1. With 5 bases clipped from V and 2 bases from J, the junction kept 4 bases outside the gene matches. In germline, CDR1 is SQVTM, CDR2 ANQGSEA. The CDR3 totals 13 residues.

The V gene is TRBV6-5, the J gene TRBJ2-5; 10 nucleotides match TRBD2. V lost 0 bases, J lost 5 bases, and 0 bases stayed unmatched. Germline V gene lookup returns CDR1 MNHEY and CDR2 SVGAGI. CDR3 length: 14 amino acids. The CDR3: CASSYSTSGETQYF. The CDR3 coding sequence is TGTGCCAGCAGTTACTCGACTAGCGGGGAGACCCAGTACTTC.

This chain connects TRBV7-9 to TRBJ2-3; D is uncertain. V was cut by 2 bases and J by 10 bases, with 10 bases left in between. The CDR3 has 12 residues. Per the germline V gene, CDR1 is SEHNR and CDR2 is FQNEAQ (reference sequence). CDR3 bases: TGTGCCAGCAGCTTATCGAGTCCACCGCAGTATTTT. It encodes CASSLSSPPQYF.